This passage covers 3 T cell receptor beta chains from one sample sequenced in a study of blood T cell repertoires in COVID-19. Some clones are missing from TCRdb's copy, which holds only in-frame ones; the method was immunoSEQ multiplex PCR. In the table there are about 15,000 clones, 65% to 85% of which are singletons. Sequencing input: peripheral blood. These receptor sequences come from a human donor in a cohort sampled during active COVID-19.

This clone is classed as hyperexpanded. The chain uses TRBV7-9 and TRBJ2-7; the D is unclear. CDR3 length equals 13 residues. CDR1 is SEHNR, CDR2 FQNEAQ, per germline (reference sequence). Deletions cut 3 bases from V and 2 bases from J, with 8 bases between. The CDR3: CASSFTQAYEQYF. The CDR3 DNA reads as TGTGCCAGCAGCTTCACGCAGGCCTACGAGCAGTACTTC.

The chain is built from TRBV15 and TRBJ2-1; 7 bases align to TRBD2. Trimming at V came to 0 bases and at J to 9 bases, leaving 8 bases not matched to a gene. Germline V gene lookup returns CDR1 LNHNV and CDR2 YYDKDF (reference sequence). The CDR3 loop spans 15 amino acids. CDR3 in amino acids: CATSRDWASGTEQFF. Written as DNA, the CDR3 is TGTGCCACCAGCAGAGATTGGGCTAGCGGAACTGAGCAGTTCTTC.

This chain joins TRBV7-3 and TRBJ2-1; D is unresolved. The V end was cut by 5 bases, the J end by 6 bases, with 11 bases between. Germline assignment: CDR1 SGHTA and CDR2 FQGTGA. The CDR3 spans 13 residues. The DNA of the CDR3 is TGTGCCAGCAGCCAAGCTAGAGCCAATGAGCAGTTCTTC. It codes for CASSQARANEQFF.